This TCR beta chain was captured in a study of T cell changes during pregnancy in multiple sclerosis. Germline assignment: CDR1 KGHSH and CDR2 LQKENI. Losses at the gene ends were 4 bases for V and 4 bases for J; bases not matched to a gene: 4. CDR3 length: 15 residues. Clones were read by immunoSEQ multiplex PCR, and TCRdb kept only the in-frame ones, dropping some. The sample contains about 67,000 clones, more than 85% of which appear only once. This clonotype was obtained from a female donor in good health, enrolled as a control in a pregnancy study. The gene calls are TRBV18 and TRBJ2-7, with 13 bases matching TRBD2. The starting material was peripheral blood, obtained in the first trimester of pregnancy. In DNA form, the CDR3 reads TGTGCCAGCTCACGCGGACTAGCGGGGGAGTACGAGCAGTACTTC. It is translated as CASSRGLAGEYEQYF.